Included here is one T cell receptor beta chain sequence, with context. Its antigen is unknown. Germline V gives CDR1 LGHNT, CDR2 FRNRAP. This CDR3 is 14 amino acids long. V was cut by 0 bases and J by 10 bases, with 12 bases left in between. This entry is derived from a study of cytomegalovirus exposure and HLA in healthy donors. Regarding the study as a whole: Most TCR sequences showed up rarely, but some public TCRs showed up in many donors.

Repertoires were generated with immunoSEQ multiplex PCR, while TCRdb's copy carries only in-frame clones and drops some. The sample includes some 68,000 clones, about 96% of them seen just once. The receptor was isolated from a man between 18 and 29 years old in good health and CMV-seronegative. Sequenced: PBMCs. The gene calls are TRBV12-5 and TRBJ1-4, with D perhaps TRBD1 (5 bases). The CDR3, as DNA: TGTGCTAGTGGTTTGGTTAGGGGACTTCGAAAACTGTTTTTT. Translated: CASGLVRGLRKLFF.